This T cell receptor beta chain is from a study of T cell changes during pregnancy in multiple sclerosis. Losses at the gene ends were 4 bases for V and 3 bases for J; bases not matched to a gene: 12. This CDR3 is built from 17 residues. CDR1 and CDR2 from the germline V gene are SGDLS and YYNGEE. Profiling relied on immunoSEQ multiplex PCR, and the TCRdb table lists in-frame clones only, not all of them. The repertoire holds tens of thousands of clones, 85% to 95% seen once, with just under 0.6% in the top ten. The V call is TRBV9, the J call TRBJ1-3; 8 bases are shared with TRBD1. The TCR comes from a female donor with multiple sclerosis, enrolled in a pregnancy study. Here the sequenced sample was CD4+ T cells from peripheral blood mononuclear cells, taken in the second trimester of pregnancy. CDR3 sequence reads: CASSFVTGELSGNTIYF. DNA for the CDR3: TGTGCCAGCAGCTTCGTGACAGGGGAGCTAAGTGGAAACACCATATATTTT.